This T cell receptor beta chain was profiled in a study of CD8 T cells in ankylosing spondylitis. Regarding the study as a whole: Relatively rare in peripheral blood, disease-linked clones were also CD8+. What seemed typical of ankylosing spondylitis blood was a TCR beta motif built from 7 or 8 highly homologous variants. It was reported that disease-linked clones were significantly enriched in matched ankylosing spondylitis synovial fluid.

Quantitative 5'-RACE with molecular barcodes was used to make the TCR beta libraries. TCRdb itself ran the 5' RACE reads through MiXCR, one entry per CDR3 protein. The table lists 350,000 to 400,000 distinct CDR3 sequences, roughly 22% of them singletons. This clonotype was counted a few times. Its matching antigen is unknown. The CDR3 runs to 14 residues. Trimming removed 6 bases from V and 5 bases from J, with 13 bases in between. The receptor's source is a male donor with ankylosing spondylitis or in good health (not recorded which). Material: blood, either unsorted or a sorted T cell fraction (not recorded which). The chain links TRBV12-3 or TRBV12-4 to TRBJ1-4, with a possible D match to TRBD1 (5 bases). CDR3 protein: CASSSGTANEKLFF. For the CDR3, the DNA is TGTGCCAGCAGCTCCGGGACGGCAAATGAAAAACTGTTTTTT.